The 24 T cell receptor beta chains listed next were all sequenced from one sample in a study of CD8 T cells in Susac syndrome. Reverse transcription of roughly 0.5 to 1 ug RNA was performed with random hexamers. TCRdb fed the immunoSEQ multiplex PCR reads into MiXCR, producing one record per CDR3 protein. Counted here are 150,000 to 200,000 distinct CDR3 sequences, about 95% occurring once; the ten biggest clones make up just under 0.095%. Sequencing was performed on CD4+ T cells from PBMCs. Receptors were obtained from a human donor with multiple sclerosis.

The chain employs TRBV5-1 and TRBJ1-3; possible D gene TRBD1, 6 bases. Deletions cut 4 bases from V and 4 bases from J, with 18 bases between. From germline, CDR1 is SGHRS and CDR2 YFSETQ. CDR3 size: 16 residues. CDR3 amino acids: CASSERPLDSGNTIYF. The CDR3 coding sequence is TGCGCCAGCAGCGAAAGACCCTTGGACAGCGGAAACACCATATATTTT.

The V call is TRBV13, the J call TRBJ1-1; D is unresolved. Per germline, CDR1 PRHDT and CDR2 FYEKMQ (reference sequence). The CDR3 spans 12 residues. Between the trimmed V and J ends, which lost 0 bases and 8 bases, there was a span of 7 bases. CDR3 region: CASSLGAREAFF. The CDR3, as DNA: TGTGCCAGCAGCTTAGGGGCCCGGGAAGCTTTCTTT.

Remarks on this clonotype: One end of the junction fails to match germline, which may point to a read error. The chain is built from TRBV18 and TRBJ1-1; TRBD1 matches at 7 bases. This CDR3 has 16 residues. Germline V gives CDR1 KGHSH, CDR2 LQKENI. CDR3 in DNA: TGTGCCAGCTCCCCACGTCCCAGGGGGGACACCACTGAAGCTTTCTTT. Protein sequence: CASSPRPRGDTTEAFF.

This rearrangement joins TRBV4-1 to TRBJ2-7; no firm D call. The V gene lost 0 bases and the J gene lost 6 bases, with 15 bases spanning the gap. In germline, CDR1 is MGHRA, CDR2 YSYEKL. The CDR3 length is 15 residues. DNA for the CDR3: TGCGCCAGCAGCCAAGATCCGAGGATACCTTCCGAGCAGTACTTC. This encodes CASSQDPRIPSEQYF.

The chain has TRBV6-2 or TRBV6-3 and TRBJ2-7, with TRBD1 matching over 7 bases. The CDR3 length is 13 residues. V gave up 5 bases and J gave up 3 bases; unmatched junction bases: 4. Germline V lookup: CDR1 MNHEY, CDR2 SVGEGT. CDR3: CASSEQGSYEQYF. The CDR3 DNA sequence: TGTGCCAGCAGTGAACAGGGGAGCTACGAGCAGTACTTC.

The chain links TRBV20-1 to TRBJ2-1; tentatively, D is TRBD2 (6 bases). There are 11 residues in the CDR3. Trimming cost V 3 bases and J 8 bases, with 8 bases left between them. Germline CDR1 reads DFQATT; CDR2 reads SNEGSKA (reference sequence). The CDR3 protein is CSASRDYEQFF. CDR3 in DNA: TGCAGTGCTAGTCGGGACTATGAGCAGTTCTTC.

V is TRBV2 and J is TRBJ1-3, with D hard to call. With 2 bases removed from V and 5 bases from J, the gap between germline ends came to 13 bases. The CDR3 has 15 amino acids. The germline V gene has CDR1 SNHLY and CDR2 FYNNEI. CDR3 DNA sequence: TGTGCCAGCAGTGAAAGATGGGCCCCGAGAAACACCATATATTTT. Protein product: CASSERWAPRNTIYF.

The chain is built from TRBV18 and TRBJ1-1; D might be TRBD1 (6 bases). The CDR3 spans 13 residues. V was trimmed by 6 bases and J by 6 bases, leaving 14 bases between them. Looked up from germline, CDR1 is KGHSH and CDR2 is LQKENI. This chain's CDR3 is CASSPTGIAEAFF. As DNA, the CDR3 is TGTGCCAGCTCGCCCACAGGGATCGCTGAAGCTTTCTTT.

This chain connects TRBV24-1 to TRBJ1-5, with D possibly TRBD1 on 5 matching bases. This CDR3 has 12 residues. CDR1 is KGHDR, CDR2 SFDVKD, per germline. V dropped 9 bases and J dropped 6 bases, with 11 bases sitting between them. The CDR3 here is CATGEGTQPQHF. As DNA, the CDR3 is TGTGCCACCGGGGAAGGGACTCAGCCCCAGCATTTT.

This rearrangement joins TRBV5-1 to TRBJ2-3; D remains ambiguous. Looked up from germline, CDR1 is SGHRS and CDR2 is YFSETQ. The CDR3 is 14 amino acids. The V end was cut by 0 bases, the J end by 6 bases, with 11 bases between. The chain's CDR3 is CASSLGRATDTQYF. CDR3 DNA: TGCGCCAGCAGCTTGGGACGGGCGACGGATACGCAGTATTTT.

The chain combines TRBV29-1 with TRBJ1-1; no firm D call. The CDR3 has 13 residues. Germline loops: CDR1 SQVTM, CDR2 ANQGSEA. Trimming took 3 bases from V and 13 from J, leaving 21 bases between them. This chain's CDR3 is CSVDSRRSRRGFF. CDR3 bases: TGCAGCGTTGATAGCAGGAGGTCGCGTCGAGGTTTCTTT.

This chain uses TRBV5-1 with TRBJ2-1; D not certain. This CDR3 spans 13 amino acids. V was shortened by 4 bases and J by 4 bases, with 9 bases between the two germline ends. Germline V gene data show CDR1 as SGHRS and CDR2 as YFSETQ. Written as DNA, the CDR3 is TGCGCCAGCAGCACGATGGGTTACAATGAGCAGTTCTTC. As protein: CASSTMGYNEQFF.

This clonotype has only a few counts. In DNA form, the CDR3 reads TGTGCCAGCAGCTTAGAAGGGAACTATGGCTACACCTTC. It yields the protein CASSLEGNYGYTF. The V call is TRBV11-2, the J call TRBJ1-2; D remains ambiguous. CDR1 is SGHAT, CDR2 FQNNGV, per germline. This CDR3 has 13 residues. The V end was cut by 0 bases, the J end by 2 bases, with 4 bases between.

The chain links TRBV30 to TRBJ1-2, with a tentative D call TRBD1 (5 bases). This CDR3 comprises 14 residues. The ends were cut back, 2 bases at V and 8 bases at J, with 18 bases in the middle. Germline V gives CDR1 GTSNPN, CDR2 SVGIG (reference sequence). This CDR3 reads CAWSSRGRVSGYTF. CDR3 sequence (DNA): TGTGCCTGGAGTAGTCGGGGACGCGTTTCGGGCTACACCTTC.

This chain links TRBV7-9 with TRBJ1-1; no definite D call. The germline V gene has CDR1 SEHNR and CDR2 FQNEAQ (reference sequence). Trimming removed 0 bases from V and 3 bases from J, with 17 bases in between. The CDR3 spans 17 residues. The CDR3 loop reads CASSLALGRRSDTEAFF. CDR3 DNA: TGTGCCAGCAGCTTAGCTCTTGGACGGAGGTCGGACACTGAAGCTTTCTTT.

The J gene is TRBJ2-7, the V gene TRBV7-2; 10 bases fit TRBD1. CDR1 and CDR2 from the germline V gene are SGHTA and FQGNSA. The CDR3 contains 15 residues. With V trimmed by 4 bases and J by 3 bases, 6 bases remained unmatched. In DNA form, the CDR3 reads TGTGCCAGCAGCTCCCCCGGGACAGGGGTCTACGAGCAGTACTTC. It is translated as CASSSPGTGVYEQYF.

This clonotype was seen only once. The V and J genes are TRBV12-3 or TRBV12-4 and TRBJ2-6; TRBD1 matches at 10 bases. There are 14 residues in the CDR3. With 6 bases clipped from V and 13 bases from J, the junction kept 9 bases outside the gene matches. Here the CDR3 reads CASSRLGTGVVLTF. CDR3 bases: TGTGCCAGCAGCCGCCTCGGGACAGGGGTAGTCCTGACTTTC.

This chain connects TRBV12-3 or TRBV12-4 to TRBJ1-3; weak D call: TRBD1 (5 bases). The CDR3 has 15 amino acids. Trimming cost V 5 bases and J 4 bases, with 15 bases left between them. CDR3 sequence reads: CASSVQASRGNTIYF. Here the CDR3 DNA reads TGTGCCAGCAGTGTACAGGCCTCGAGGGGAAACACCATATATTTT.

V is TRBV5-4 and J is TRBJ2-5; TRBD2 aligns across 10 bases. Trimming at V came to 5 bases and at J to 3 bases, leaving 4 bases not matched to a gene. Germline V gene data show CDR1 as SGHNT and CDR2 as YYREEE (reference sequence). There are 14 residues in the CDR3. The CDR3 DNA sequence: TGTGCCAGCAGATTAGCGGGAGGCGAAGAGACCCAGTACTTC. Translating it yields CASRLAGGEETQYF.

The chain is built from TRBV7-9 and TRBJ2-1, with D possibly TRBD1 on 5 matching bases. Germline-derived CDR1 and CDR2 are SEHNR and FQNEAQ (reference sequence). Trimming removed 1 base from V and 9 bases from J, with 16 bases in between. This CDR3 is 15 amino acids long. CDR3 residues: CASSLVPSQGVEQFF. Written as DNA, the CDR3 is TGTGCCAGCAGCTTAGTTCCTAGTCAGGGTGTTGAGCAGTTCTTC.

This clonotype was counted once. This chain uses TRBV7-6 with TRBJ2-1; 9 nucleotides align to TRBD2. Germline values: CDR1 SGHVS, CDR2 FNYEAQ. The CDR3 has 17 amino acids. V was clipped by 5 bases and J by 4 bases; unmatched bases: 12. The CDR3 DNA sequence: TGTGCCAGCAGCCGACCCGCTCCAGCGGGGGGATACAATGAGCAGTTCTTC. This gives the protein CASSRPAPAGGYNEQFF.

The chain combines TRBV15 with TRBJ1-2, with 7 bases identical to TRBD1. Germline CDR1 and CDR2: LNHNV and YYDKDF (reference sequence). Trimming at V came to 4 bases and at J to 6 bases, leaving 8 bases not matched to a gene. There are 14 residues in the CDR3. CDR3 in amino acids: CATSTADRADGYTF. In nucleotides, the CDR3 is TGTGCCACCAGCACTGCCGACAGGGCGGATGGCTACACCTTC.

This chain uses TRBV6-6 with TRBJ2-3; D unresolved. Germline V gene sequence: CDR1 MNHNY, CDR2 SVGAGI (reference sequence). Trimming took off 2 bases at V and 3 bases at J, with 6 bases between the two ends. The length of the CDR3 is 13 residues. Here the CDR3 DNA reads TGTGCCAGCAGTTACCCCAGTACAGATACGCAGTATTTT. Its translation: CASSYPSTDTQYF.

The V call is TRBV3-1, the J call TRBJ1-6; the D is unclear. This CDR3 region has 14 residues. With 1 base removed from V and 6 bases from J, the gap between germline ends came to 7 bases. Germline V gene data show CDR1 as LGHDT and CDR2 as YNNKEL (reference sequence). CDR3 protein: CASSQVLSNSPLHF. CDR3 DNA: TGTGCCAGCAGCCAAGTTCTCAGTAATTCACCCCTCCACTTT.